This T cell receptor (beta chain) was captured by sequencing in a study of shared clonotypes between healthy human individuals. For the study at large: Those who served as donors were two women and a few men between the ages of 18 and 49. The study, taken as a whole, reports: Compared with memory subsets, naive subsets generally had larger estimated richness.

V lost 5 bases to trimming and J lost 0 bases; unmatched junction nucleotides: 15. Germline V gives CDR1 SGHAT, CDR2 FQNNGV. The CDR3 spans 19 residues. Libraries were prepared by immunoSEQ multiplex PCR; TCRdb keeps only in-frame clonotypes and omits some of them. The repertoire consists of more than 600,000 clones, with about 90% occurring once and the leading ten covering roughly 22%. Comments on this clone: Its antigen is currently unknown.

CD45RO-negative CD8 cells positively selected for CCR7 made up the naive population, which excluded terminally differentiated effector memory CD45RA+ cells. All donors were Caucasian adults living in Nashville, Tennessee. Sequencing was done on a sample of naive CD8+ T cells sorted from blood. V is TRBV11-2 and J is TRBJ2-1, with 8 bases lining up with TRBD1. This TCR was recovered from a man younger than 45 in good health. CDR3 sequence (DNA): TGTGCCAGCAGCGACTACCCTAAAGCACAGGGGGGCTCCTACAATGAGCAGTTCTTC. Translated, it gives CASSDYPKAQGGSYNEQFF. Full variable domain (outside the CDR3, taken from reference TRBV11-2 and TRBJ2-1): EAGVAQSPRYKIIEKRQSVAFWCNPISGHATLYWYQQILGQGPKLLIQFQNNGVVDDSQLPKDRFSAERLKGVDSTLKIQPAKLEDSAVYLCASSDYPKAQGGSYNEQFFGPGTRLTVL.